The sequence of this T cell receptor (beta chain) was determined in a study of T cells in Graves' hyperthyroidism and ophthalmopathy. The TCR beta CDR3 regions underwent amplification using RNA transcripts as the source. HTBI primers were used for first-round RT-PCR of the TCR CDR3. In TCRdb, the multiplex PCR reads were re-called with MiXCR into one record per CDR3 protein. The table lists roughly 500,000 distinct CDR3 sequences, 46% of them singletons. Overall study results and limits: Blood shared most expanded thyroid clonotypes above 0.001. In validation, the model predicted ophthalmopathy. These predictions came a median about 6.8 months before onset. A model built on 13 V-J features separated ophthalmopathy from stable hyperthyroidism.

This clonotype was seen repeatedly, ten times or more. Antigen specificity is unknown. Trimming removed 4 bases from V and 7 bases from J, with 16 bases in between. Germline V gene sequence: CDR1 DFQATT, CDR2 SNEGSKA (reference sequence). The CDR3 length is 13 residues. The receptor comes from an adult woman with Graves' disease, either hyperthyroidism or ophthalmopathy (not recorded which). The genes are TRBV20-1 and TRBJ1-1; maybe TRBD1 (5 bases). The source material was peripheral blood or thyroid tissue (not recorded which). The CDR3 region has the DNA TGCAGTGCTAAAGTTTATGGGGCTCTTGAAGCTTTCTTT. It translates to CSAKVYGALEAFF.